A selection of T cell receptor beta chains follows, all from one sample in a study of control samples from healthy donors and cancer patients. The data were produced by immunoSEQ multiplex PCR, yet TCRdb's version contains in-frame clones alone and is incomplete. The sample lists around 140,000 clones, approximately 92% occurring once. What was sequenced was blood. The receptors here all came from a man younger than 40 in good health. Both conserved end residues are part of each CDR3. Fields, in order: clone size, V gene, J gene, D gene, CDR3 DNA, CDR3 protein. A D gene is named only where the DNA matches it firmly. Size is stated for part of the rows, as once, few or many counts, or as a class when the clone is expanded.

clone_size: .
v_call: TRBV9
j_call: TRBJ2-7
d_call: TRBD1
cdr3_nt: TGTGCCAGCAGCGTAGGATCCGGGACAGGAGACTACGAGCAGTACTTC
cdr3_aa: CASSVGSGTGDYEQYF

clone_size: .
v_call: TRBV6-1
j_call: TRBJ2-1
d_call: .
cdr3_nt: TGTGCCAGCAGTGACCCACAAACGTACAATGAGCAGTTCTTC
cdr3_aa: CASSDPQTYNEQFF

clone_size: .
v_call: TRBV12-3/TRBV12-4
j_call: TRBJ1-5
d_call: .
cdr3_nt: TGTGCCAGCAGAAGGAGCCAAGGTCAGCCCCAGCATTTT
cdr3_aa: CASRRSQGQPQHF

clone_size: .
v_call: TRBV5-1
j_call: TRBJ1-4
d_call: .
cdr3_nt: TGCGCCAGCAGCCCGGGGGGGGGCGTGGATGAAAAACTGTTTTTT
cdr3_aa: CASSPGGGVDEKLFF

clone_size: .
v_call: TRBV30
j_call: TRBJ1-1
d_call: .
cdr3_nt: TGTGCCTGGAGTGGGAACAGGGACACTGAAGCTTTCTTT
cdr3_aa: CAWSGNRDTEAFF

clone_size: .
v_call: TRBV4-2
j_call: TRBJ2-2
d_call: TRBD2
cdr3_nt: TGTGCCAGCAGCCAAGAACTAGCGGGGGCCCGGACCGGGGAGCTGTTTTTT
cdr3_aa: CASSQELAGARTGELFF

clone_size: .
v_call: TRBV12-3/TRBV12-4
j_call: TRBJ1-1
d_call: .
cdr3_nt: TGTGCCAGCAGTATAGGGGTGGTGGCTTTCTTT
cdr3_aa: CASSIGVVAFF

clone_size: .
v_call: TRBV10-1
j_call: TRBJ2-3
d_call: .
cdr3_nt: TGCGCCAGCAGTGAGGACTTCACATACACAGATACGCAGTATTTT
cdr3_aa: CASSEDFTYTDTQYF

clone_size: .
v_call: TRBV27
j_call: TRBJ1-2
d_call: .
cdr3_nt: TGTGCCAGCAGTTTCGCCGGACCTAACTATGGCTACACCTTC
cdr3_aa: CASSFAGPNYGYTF

clone_size: .
v_call: TRBV5-1
j_call: TRBJ2-2
d_call: TRBD2
cdr3_nt: TGCGCCAGCAGCATGCCGGGACTAGCGGGGGTTACCGGGGAGCTGTTTTTT
cdr3_aa: CASSMPGLAGVTGELFF

clone_size: .
v_call: TRBV15
j_call: TRBJ1-1
d_call: .
cdr3_nt: TGTGCCACCAGCAGGGGGGGAGCGAACACTGAAGCTTTCTTT
cdr3_aa: CATSRGGANTEAFF

clone_size: few
v_call: TRBV19
j_call: TRBJ1-5
d_call: .
cdr3_nt: TGTGCCAGTAGTATCCAGGACAGTTATCAGCCCCAGCATTTT
cdr3_aa: CASSIQDSYQPQHF

clone_size: once
v_call: TRBV5-1
j_call: TRBJ2-3
d_call: TRBD1
cdr3_nt: TGCGCCAGCAGCTTGGGGGACAGGTTCTCTTACCGCACAGATACGCAGTATTTT
cdr3_aa: CASSLGDRFSYRTDTQYF

clone_size: .
v_call: TRBV7-9
j_call: TRBJ2-1
d_call: .
cdr3_nt: TGTGCCAGCAGCTTAGCTTCCACCAGTGGGTCCTACAATGAGCAGTTCTTC
cdr3_aa: CASSLASTSGSYNEQFF

clone_size: .
v_call: TRBV18
j_call: TRBJ2-2
d_call: TRBD1
cdr3_nt: TGTGCCAGCTCACCAACCGGCCAGGGGGTTACCGGGGAGCTGTTTTTT
cdr3_aa: CASSPTGQGVTGELFF

clone_size: .
v_call: TRBV7-7
j_call: TRBJ1-3
d_call: .
cdr3_nt: TGTGCCAGCAGCTTAGAACAGGGTAGAGGAAACACCATATATTTT
cdr3_aa: CASSLEQGRGNTIYF

clone_size: .
v_call: TRBV5-1
j_call: TRBJ2-3
d_call: TRBD2
cdr3_nt: TGCGCCAGCAGCTTCCGGACTAGCGGGTCCACAGATACGCAGTATTTT
cdr3_aa: CASSFRTSGSTDTQYF

clone_size: .
v_call: TRBV19
j_call: TRBJ1-6
d_call: .
cdr3_nt: TGTGCCAGTAGTATAGATAACGGGGCGGATTCCTTTTCACCCCTCCACTTT
cdr3_aa: CASSIDNGADSFSPLHF

clone_size: .
v_call: TRBV24-1
j_call: TRBJ1-1
d_call: .
cdr3_nt: TGTGCCACCAGTGGCCCAATGAACACTGAAGCTTTCTTT
cdr3_aa: CATSGPMNTEAFF

clone_size: .
v_call: TRBV2
j_call: TRBJ1-5
d_call: .
cdr3_nt: TGTGCCAGCAGGCTGAGTCTCTCCGGGGACAATCAGCCCCAGCATTTT
cdr3_aa: CASRLSLSGDNQPQHF

clone_size: .
v_call: TRBV6-5
j_call: TRBJ2-7
d_call: TRBD1
cdr3_nt: TGTGCCAGCAGCTCCGGGACAGGGGACTACGAGCAGTACTTC
cdr3_aa: CASSSGTGDYEQYF

clone_size: .
v_call: TRBV12-5
j_call: TRBJ2-3
d_call: TRBD1
cdr3_nt: TGTGCTAGTGGTTTGGGGACAGGGACATATACGCAGTATTTT
cdr3_aa: CASGLGTGTYTQYF

clone_size: .
v_call: TRBV5-1
j_call: TRBJ2-6
d_call: .
cdr3_nt: TGCGCCAGCAGCTTGAACGGGGCCAACGTCCTGACTTTC
cdr3_aa: CASSLNGANVLTF

clone_size: .
v_call: TRBV7-9
j_call: TRBJ1-4
d_call: TRBD1
cdr3_nt: TGTGCCAGCAGCTTCTGGCAGGGGGCTAATGAAAAACTGTTTTTT
cdr3_aa: CASSFWQGANEKLFF

clone_size: .
v_call: TRBV5-4
j_call: TRBJ1-2
d_call: .
cdr3_nt: TGTGCCAGCACGAGGGGTGGGATAAACTATGGCTACACCTTC
cdr3_aa: CASTRGGINYGYTF

clone_size: .
v_call: TRBV19
j_call: TRBJ1-1
d_call: .
cdr3_nt: TGTGCCAGTAGTATGAGGGGGGGCACGGATCTAGCTTTCTTT
cdr3_aa: CASSMRGGTDLAFF

clone_size: once
v_call: TRBV4-1
j_call: TRBJ2-1
d_call: TRBD1
cdr3_nt: TGCGCCAGCAGCAGAGAACAGGGGGCTTACAATGAGCAGTTCTTC
cdr3_aa: CASSREQGAYNEQFF

clone_size: .
v_call: TRBV2
j_call: TRBJ2-3
d_call: TRBD2
cdr3_nt: TGTGCCAGCCTAACTAGCGGGGCAACAGATACGCAGTATTTT
cdr3_aa: CASLTSGATDTQYF

clone_size: .
v_call: TRBV9
j_call: TRBJ2-1
d_call: TRBD2
cdr3_nt: TGTGCCAGCAGCGCAGCCGGGACTAGCGGGGACAATGAGCAGTTCTTC
cdr3_aa: CASSAAGTSGDNEQFF

clone_size: .
v_call: TRBV9
j_call: TRBJ1-6
d_call: TRBD1
cdr3_nt: TGTGCCAGCAGCGTATCAGGGGGCAATTCACCCCTCCACTTT
cdr3_aa: CASSVSGGNSPLHF

clone_size: .
v_call: TRBV12-5
j_call: TRBJ2-1
d_call: .
cdr3_nt: TGTGCTAGTGCGACGGAGAATGAGCAGTTCTTC
cdr3_aa: CASATENEQFF

clone_size: .
v_call: TRBV10-1
j_call: TRBJ2-6
d_call: TRBD1
cdr3_nt: TGCGCCAGCAGTGAGTCGAGGACAGGGGTATCTGGGGCCAACGTCCTGACTTTC
cdr3_aa: CASSESRTGVSGANVLTF

clone_size: .
v_call: TRBV29-1
j_call: TRBJ2-7
d_call: .
cdr3_nt: TGCAGCGTTTGGGGGGTCGAGCAGTACTTC
cdr3_aa: CSVWGVEQYF